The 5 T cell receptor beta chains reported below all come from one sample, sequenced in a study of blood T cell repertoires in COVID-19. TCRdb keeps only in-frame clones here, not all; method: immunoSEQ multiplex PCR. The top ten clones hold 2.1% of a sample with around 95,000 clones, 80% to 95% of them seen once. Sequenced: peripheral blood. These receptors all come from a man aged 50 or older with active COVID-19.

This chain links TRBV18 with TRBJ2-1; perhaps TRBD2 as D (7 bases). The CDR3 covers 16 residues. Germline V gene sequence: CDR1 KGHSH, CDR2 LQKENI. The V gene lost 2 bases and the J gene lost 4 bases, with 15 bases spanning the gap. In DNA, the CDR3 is TGTGCCAGCTCACCAATTCCGGGGGGCGATTACAATGAGCAGTTCTTC. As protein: CASSPIPGGDYNEQFF.

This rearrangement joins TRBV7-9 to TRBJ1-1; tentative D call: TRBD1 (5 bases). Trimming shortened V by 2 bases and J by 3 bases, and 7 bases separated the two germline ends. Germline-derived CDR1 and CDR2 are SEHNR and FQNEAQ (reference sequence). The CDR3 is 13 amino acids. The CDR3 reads CASSLSGDTEAFF. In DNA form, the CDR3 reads TGTGCCAGCAGCTTATCGGGGGACACTGAAGCTTTCTTT. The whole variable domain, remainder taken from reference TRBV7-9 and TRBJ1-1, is DTGVSQNPRHKITKRGQNVTFRCDPISEHNRLYWYRQTLGQGPEFLTYFQNEAQLEKSRLLSDRFSAERPKGSFSTLEIQRTEQGDSAMYLCASSLSGDTEAFFGQGTRLTVV.

DNA for the CDR3: TGTGCCTGGAACAAACAGCCTAATCAGCCCCAGCATTTT. Protein: CAWNKQPNQPQHF. V gene TRBV30 combines with J gene TRBJ1-5, with no clear D. The germline gives CDR1 GTSNPN, CDR2 SVGIG (reference sequence). V was cut by 4 bases and J by 4 bases, with 11 bases left in between. The CDR3 has 13 residues.

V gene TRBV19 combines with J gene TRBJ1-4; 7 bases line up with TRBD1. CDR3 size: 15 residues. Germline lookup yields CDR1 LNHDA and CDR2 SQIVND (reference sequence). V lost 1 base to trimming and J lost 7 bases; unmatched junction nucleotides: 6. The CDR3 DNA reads TGTGCCAGTAGTATAGGAGGGGGCGGTGGTGAAAAACTGTTTTTT. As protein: CASSIGGGGGEKLFF.

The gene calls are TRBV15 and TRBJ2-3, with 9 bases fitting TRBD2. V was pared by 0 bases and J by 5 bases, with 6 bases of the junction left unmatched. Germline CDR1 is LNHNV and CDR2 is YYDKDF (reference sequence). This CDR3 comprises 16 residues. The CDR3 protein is CATSRDGAGGQDTQYF. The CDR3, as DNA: TGTGCCACCAGCAGAGATGGGGCGGGGGGGCAAGATACGCAGTATTTT. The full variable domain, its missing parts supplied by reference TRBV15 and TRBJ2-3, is DAMVIQNPRYQVTQFGKPVTLSCSQTLNHNVMYWYQQKSSQAPKLLFHYYDKDFNNEADTPDNFQSRRPNTSFCFLDIRSPGLGDTAMYLCATSRDGAGGQDTQYFGPGTRLTVL.